The source of this T cell receptor beta chain is a study of CD8 T cells in Susac syndrome. RNA was extracted with the RNeasy kit, and a quantity of roughly 0.5 to 1 ug was reverse transcribed using random hexamers. An immunoSEQ multiplex PCR generated amplified TCR beta CDR3 products spanning 54 Vbeta and 13 Jbeta. TCRdb called the immunoSEQ multiplex PCR reads again in MiXCR, with one record for every CDR3 protein. The sample gives some 160,000 distinct CDR3 sequences, about 95% of which show up once; 0.15% to 0.2% is in the top ten. The multiple sclerosis controls comprised treatment-naive patients whose relapsing-remitting disease was stable or active. TEMRA cells underwent FACS enrichment and CD8+ and CD4+ T cells underwent negative isolation. Sequenced: CD8+ T cells from PBMCs. This clonotype was sampled from a human donor with multiple sclerosis.

The DNA of the CDR3 is TGTGCCAGCAGTTTATCGCCTTACAATGAGCAGTTCTTC. Encoded protein: CASSLSPYNEQFF. The chain combines TRBV28 with TRBJ2-1; D is unresolved. This CDR3 has 13 residues. V dropped 1 base and J dropped 4 bases, with 5 bases sitting between them. CDR1 and CDR2 (germline): MDHEN, SYDVKM.